This paragraph reports one T cell receptor (beta chain). This record belongs to a study of T cell responses to AZD1222 COVID-19 vaccine. The protocol was immunoSEQ multiplex PCR, while the TCRdb copy is restricted to in-frame clones and leaves out a portion. The data show over 95,000 clones, 91% seen once. Between the trimmed V and J ends, which lost 5 bases and 11 bases, there was a span of 10 bases. This CDR3 region has 11 residues. The germline V gene has CDR1 MNHEY and CDR2 SVGEGT. The specimen was peripheral blood, collected on day 0 of AZD1222 vaccination. The V gene is TRBV6-2 or TRBV6-3, the J gene TRBJ1-5; D unresolved. The source is an adult in good health. Here the CDR3 reads CASSARASQHF. The CDR3 nucleotides read TGTGCCAGCAGTGCAAGAGCGTCCCAGCATTTT.